This T cell receptor beta chain was retrieved from a study of T cell repertoires in cytomegalovirus infection (dated by TCRdb to the late 2010s). As for the study more broadly: Donor HLA type was relevant to the analysis, as public TCR beta signatures indicated carriage of CMV infection together with the matching HLA type. General study outcomes and caveats: The ex vivo response was dominated by HLA-C-restricted CMV-specific TCR beta clonotypes, which also provided the single most frequent clonotype in two of eight donors. Carriers of CMV infection plus the relevant HLA type were discriminated by the cumulative frequency of public TCR beta family members in the study cohort and in an independent roughly 340-donor cohort.

Germline trimming: 2 bases from V, 5 bases from J; junction bases outside gene matches: 4. CDR1 and CDR2 are drawn from the germline V gene (reference sequence): SEHNR, FQNEAQ. Ends included, the CDR3 has 15 residues. Only the CDR3 DNA is retained, 45 bases long and in frame from the first base. The instrument was an Illumina HiSeq 1500. TCRdb reprocessing: public reads trimmed at Q25 with fastp, clones called with MiXCR, in-frame beta chains kept. Each record represents a unique CDR3 protein, reported with the most common genes and DNA among its rows. The sample table lists about 680,000 distinct CDR3 sequences, 20% to 25% of them with a count of one. The leading ten clones occupy approximately 8.2% of the sample. As regards this clonotype: No antigen is known for it. This sequence may be a read error, since a much larger clone differs from it by one base. Lacking the conserved final phenylalanine or tryptophan, this CDR3 likely reflects a read error.

This receptor was identified in a human donor in good health (CMV status not recorded). Some clones in this sample may be carry-over from other donors' samples. The chain is made from TRBV7-9 and TRBJ2-3, and 10 junctional nucleotides match TRBD2. Sequenced: CD8+ T cells from PBMCs. The DNA sequence follows: TGTGCCAGCAGCTTAATACTAGCGGGGAAAGATACGCAGTATTCT. Its translation is CASSLILAGKDTQYS.